This passage covers 21 T cell receptor beta chains from one sample sequenced in a study of shared clonotypes between healthy human individuals. Repertoires were generated with immunoSEQ multiplex PCR, while TCRdb's copy carries only in-frame clones and drops some. The sample has over a million clones; roughly 95% are singletons. The sequenced sample consisted of naive CD4+ T cells sorted from blood. Noted subset: CD45RA+ positively selected. Source of these receptors: a man between 25 and 39 years old in good health.

The chain carries TRBV29-1 and TRBJ2-3; the match to TRBD2 covers 11 bases. CDR1 is SQVTM and CDR2 is ANQGSEA in the germline V gene. The ends lost 6 bases at V and 6 bases at J; junction bases unmatched: 11. CDR3 length: 15 residues. This chain's CDR3 is CSVPGLAEVGDTQYF. The CDR3, as DNA: TGCAGCGTCCCGGGACTAGCGGAGGTTGGTGATACGCAGTATTTT.

V usage is TRBV11-2 and J usage is TRBJ2-7; unclear D gene. The CDR3 is made up of 12 amino acids. CDR1 and CDR2 from the germline V gene are SGHAT and FQNNGV. V was cut by 5 bases and J by 7 bases, with 12 bases left in between. The CDR3, as DNA: TGTGCCAGCAGCCCGGCATCTCGAGAGCAGTACTTC. This codes for CASSPASREQYF.

This chain uses TRBV30 with TRBJ2-7, with 8 nucleotides matching TRBD1. This CDR3 spans 15 amino acids. CDR1 and CDR2 (germline): GTSNPN, SVGIG (reference sequence). V lost 0 bases, J lost 5 bases, and 9 bases stayed unmatched. CDR3 in DNA: TGTGCCTGGAGTGTACCTTGGGACAGGCTGAACGAGCAGTACTTC. Its translation is CAWSVPWDRLNEQYF. Drawing the rest from reference TRBV30 and TRBJ2-7, the complete variable domain is SQTIHQWPATLVQPVGSPLSLECTVEGTSNPNLYWYRQAAGRGLQLLFYSVGIGQISSEVPQNLSASRPQDRQFILSSKKLLLSDSGFYLCAWSVPWDRLNEQYFGPGTRLTVT.

V is TRBV7-9 and J is TRBJ2-4; the D gene is possibly TRBD1 (5 bases). The germline V and J ends were trimmed by 1 base and 8 bases, with 15 bases remaining between them. Germline V CDR1 and CDR2: SEHNR, FQNEAQ (reference sequence). This CDR3 comprises 15 residues. CDR3 loop: CASSLGPGFRDIQYF. CDR3 sequence (DNA): TGTGCCAGCAGCTTAGGTCCAGGGTTTAGGGACATTCAGTACTTC.

The V gene is TRBV9, the J gene TRBJ1-1, with D possibly being TRBD1 (5 bases). The CDR3 sequence is 15 residues long. Germline values: CDR1 SGDLS, CDR2 YYNGEE. V lost 5 bases and J 4 bases, leaving 18 bases between the germline ends. DNA for the CDR3: TGTGCCAGCAGTCGGGAGGGGAGCCGGGGCACTGAAGCTTTCTTT. It yields the protein CASSREGSRGTEAFF.

The chain carries TRBV18 and TRBJ2-7, with 12 bases aligning to TRBD1. The CDR3 spans 15 residues. J lost 5 bases, V lost 5 bases, and 7 bases had no gene match. Germline V gene lookup returns CDR1 KGHSH and CDR2 LQKENI. As DNA, the CDR3 is TGTGCCAGCTCAAGAACCGGGACAGGGGGCGACGAGCAGTACTTC. Protein: CASSRTGTGGDEQYF.

The chain combines TRBV4-3 with TRBJ2-7; D remains unclear. Germline CDR1 is LGHNA and CDR2 is YSLEER. This CDR3 has 13 residues. V dropped 2 bases and J dropped 3 bases, with 8 bases sitting between them. The CDR3 nucleotides read TGCGCCAGCAGCCAATGGGATGACTACGAGCAGTACTTC. Residues: CASSQWDDYEQYF.

This chain joins TRBV9 and TRBJ2-3; D is undetermined. CDR1 is SGDLS, CDR2 YYNGEE, per germline. There are 12 residues in the CDR3. Trimming cost V 0 bases and J 6 bases, with 5 bases left between them. CDR3 DNA: TGTGCCAGCAGCGTAGCCGACGATACGCAGTATTTT. Translation gives CASSVADDTQYF.

V and J are TRBV18 and TRBJ1-5; TRBD1 matches 9 bases. Germline-derived CDR1 and CDR2 are KGHSH and LQKENI. V was clipped by 3 bases and J by 5 bases; unmatched bases: 8. The CDR3 consists of 16 residues. Here the CDR3 DNA reads TGTGCCAGCTCACCTCGGACAGGGGCTATAGATCAGCCCCAGCATTTT. Encoded protein: CASSPRTGAIDQPQHF.

This chain links TRBV30 with TRBJ2-2; D is unclear. Per germline, CDR1 GTSNPN and CDR2 SVGIG (reference sequence). Trimming pared 2 bases from V and 6 bases from J, leaving 10 bases between. CDR3 length equals 13 residues. The CDR3 loop is CAWSFSVAGELFF. The CDR3 DNA is TGTGCCTGGAGTTTTTCAGTGGCCGGGGAGCTGTTTTTT.

V is TRBV11-3 and J is TRBJ2-3, with D possibly TRBD1 on 5 matching bases. Deletions cut 5 bases from V and 6 bases from J, with 12 bases between. The CDR3 is made up of 13 amino acids. The germline CDR1 and CDR2 sequences are SGHNT and YENEEA. CDR3 DNA: TGTGCCAGCAGCCCTAACCCAGGGGATACGCAGTATTTT. Translation: CASSPNPGDTQYF.

This chain connects TRBV7-3 to TRBJ2-7, with unresolved D. V lost 5 bases and J lost 2, with 16 bases in between. The CDR3 is 15 residues long. The germline V gene encodes CDR1 SGHTA and CDR2 FQGTGA. The CDR3 loop is CASSLGVGLTYEQYF. The CDR3 region has the DNA TGTGCCAGCAGCCTGGGTGTAGGTCTAACCTACGAGCAGTACTTC.

The chain employs TRBV9 and TRBJ2-1; D may correspond to TRBD1 or TRBD2 (6 bases each). Trimming removed 0 bases from V and 1 base from J, with 11 bases in between. The germline V gene has CDR1 SGDLS and CDR2 YYNGEE. The CDR3 loop spans 16 amino acids. The DNA for the CDR3 is TGTGCCAGCAGCGTAGGCGGGACACAGTCCTACAATGAGCAGTTCTTC. This encodes CASSVGGTQSYNEQFF.

In regard to this clone: Within the sample, other DNA sequences also encode this same CDR3. The CDR3 reads CASSLGANNEQFF. The CDR3 DNA follows: TGCGCCAGCAGCCTCGGGGCCAACAATGAGCAGTTCTTC. The rearrangement joins TRBV5-1 to TRBJ2-1, with D perhaps TRBD1 or TRBD2 (5 bases each). Germline loops: CDR1 SGHRS, CDR2 YFSETQ. This CDR3 is 13 amino acids long. The germline V and J ends were trimmed by 4 bases and 5 bases, with 10 bases remaining between them. Based on the CDR3 plus reference TRBV5-1 and TRBJ2-1, the full variable domain is KAGVTQTPRYLIKTRGQQVTLSCSPISGHRSVSWYQQTPGQGLQFLFEYFSETQRNKGNFPGRFSGRQFSNSRSEMNVSTLELGDSALYLCASSLGANNEQFFGPGTRLTVL.

The V gene is TRBV5-1, the J gene TRBJ2-1; D remains ambiguous. The CDR3 totals 13 residues. Germline-derived CDR1 and CDR2 are SGHRS and YFSETQ. Trimming left V 0 bases short and J 5 bases short, with 6 bases between. The CDR3: CASSLAPDNEQFF. The DNA of the CDR3 is TGCGCCAGCAGCTTGGCCCCTGACAATGAGCAGTTCTTC.

The gene calls are TRBV10-3 and TRBJ2-1; D is perhaps TRBD1 (6 bases). Germline V gives CDR1 ENHRY, CDR2 SYGVKD. The CDR3 covers 14 residues. Trimming removed 8 bases from V and 4 bases from J, with 15 bases in between. CDR3: CAIRDRTAYNEQFF. DNA of the CDR3: TGTGCCATCCGAGACCGGACAGCTTACAATGAGCAGTTCTTC.

The chain recombines TRBV29-1 with TRBJ1-1, with D unclear. The germline V gene has CDR1 SQVTM and CDR2 ANQGSEA. The CDR3 runs to 12 residues. V lost 6 bases to trimming and J lost 0 bases, with 8 bases between them. The CDR3 protein is CSVEYLNTEAFF. The CDR3 bases are TGCAGCGTAGAGTATTTGAACACTGAAGCTTTCTTT.

V is TRBV27 and J is TRBJ1-5, with D uncertain. The CDR3 is 13 residues long. V lost 2 bases and J lost 7, with 9 bases in between. Germline CDR1 reads MNHEY; CDR2 reads SMNVEV (reference sequence). CDR3 coding DNA: TGTGCCAGCAGTTTACACCGGGAACAGCCCCAGCATTTT. Its translation: CASSLHREQPQHF.

The chain uses TRBV27 and TRBJ2-7, with D unclear. The V gene lost 3 bases and the J gene lost 7 bases, with 19 bases spanning the gap. The CDR3 has 15 residues. CDR1 is MNHEY, CDR2 SMNVEV, per germline (reference sequence). The CDR3 loop reads CASSFSPYIPGEQYF. CDR3 DNA: TGTGCCAGCAGTTTTTCCCCGTATATACCCGGGGAGCAGTACTTC.

Here the CDR3 DNA reads TGTGCCAGCACCGGGCACGGGCCCCTATCTGGGGCCAACGTCCTGACTTTC. Translated: CASTGHGPLSGANVLTF. The chain combines TRBV5-8 with TRBJ2-6; D is ambiguous. This CDR3 spans 17 amino acids. The V and J ends lost 6 bases and 1 base respectively, with 17 bases between them. Germline V lookup: CDR1 SGHTS, CDR2 YDEGEE.

The chain uses TRBV5-5 and TRBJ2-3; D is possibly TRBD2 (6 bases). Germline V lookup: CDR1 SGHKS, CDR2 YYEKEE (reference sequence). Trimming removed 6 bases from V and 2 bases from J, with 19 bases in between. The CDR3 is 16 amino acids. The CDR3 nucleotides are TGTGCCAGCACCGGGGGATTCCTCCTAGACACAGATACGCAGTATTTT. The encoded protein is CASTGGFLLDTDTQYF.